This passage covers 9 T cell receptor beta chains from one sample sequenced in a study of T cell responses to AZD1222 COVID-19 vaccine. Profiled with immunoSEQ multiplex PCR; TCRdb holds only in-frame clones, not every one. The sample lists roughly 120,000 clones; more than 80% were seen once. This specimen consisted of peripheral blood, obtained 28 days after the second dose of the MenACWY control vaccine. These receptors were collected from an adult who received the MenACWY meningococcal vaccine as a control.

This chain joins TRBV19 and TRBJ1-4; 7 nucleotides agree with TRBD1. The junction had 8 bases not matched to a gene; V was cut back by 6 bases and J by 1 base. Germline assignment: CDR1 LNHDA and CDR2 SQIVND (reference sequence). The CDR3 spans 16 residues. The CDR3 region has the DNA TGTGCCAGTAGATCGGGGACAGAGAGAACTAATGAAAAACTGTTTTTT. This encodes CASRSGTERTNEKLFF.

The gene calls are TRBV11-2 and TRBJ2-3; D is uncertain. V was shortened by 5 bases and J by 3 bases, with 9 bases between the two germline ends. Germline values: CDR1 SGHAT, CDR2 FQNNGV. The length of the CDR3 is 13 residues. The CDR3 is CASSTDITDTQYF. CDR3 sequence (DNA): TGTGCCAGCAGCACCGACATTACAGATACGCAGTATTTT.

The chain has TRBV19 and TRBJ2-2, with a weak D call TRBD1 (5 bases). Germline CDR1 and CDR2: LNHDA and SQIVND (reference sequence). The CDR3 contains 13 residues. V dropped 6 bases and J dropped 4 bases, with 9 bases sitting between them. CDR3 bases: TGTGCCAGTAGGGGGCGAAGCACCGGGGAGCTGTTTTTT. Amino acid sequence: CASRGRSTGELFF.

The genes are TRBV14 and TRBJ2-2, with unresolved D. From germline, CDR1 is SGHDN and CDR2 FVKESK. The V end was cut by 0 bases, the J end by 5 bases, with 10 bases between. The CDR3 loop spans 15 amino acids. The CDR3 nucleotides are TGTGCCAGCAGCCAAGACTACCCCGGGACCGGGGAGCTGTTTTTT. Its protein is CASSQDYPGTGELFF.

The J gene is TRBJ1-1, the V gene TRBV29-1; TRBD1 matches at 8 bases. Trimming took 4 bases from V and 5 from J; bases not matched to a gene: 9. Germline V lookup: CDR1 SQVTM, CDR2 ANQGSEA. CDR3 length: 14 amino acids. The CDR3 region is CSVVADRQGTEAFF. The CDR3, as DNA: TGCAGCGTTGTTGCTGATCGACAGGGGACTGAAGCTTTCTTT.

The V call is TRBV14, the J call TRBJ1-4; D is uncertain. The CDR3 has 13 amino acids. CDR1 SGHDN and CDR2 FVKESK come from the germline V gene. Trimming removed 1 base at V and 13 bases at J, with 13 bases between. The CDR3 DNA is TGTGCCAGCAGCCAAGGCATCAACGGTCGACTGTTTTTT. Amino acids: CASSQGINGRLFF. Supplemented by reference TRBV14 and TRBJ1-4, the full variable domain reads EAGVTQFPSHSVIEKGQTVTLRCDPISGHDNLYWYRRVMGKEIKFLLHFVKESKQDESGMPNNRFLAERTGGTYSTLKVQPAELEDSGVYFCASSQGINGRLFFGSGTQLSVL.

This sequence joins TRBV19 and TRBJ1-5, with 10 bases lining up with TRBD1. The CDR3 contains 17 residues. Trimming at V came to 3 bases and at J to 4 bases, leaving 9 bases not matched to a gene. CDR1 and CDR2 from the germline V gene are LNHDA and SQIVND (reference sequence). The CDR3 region is CASSISAGQGTNQPQHF. For the CDR3, the DNA is TGTGCCAGTAGTATTAGCGCGGGACAGGGGACAAATCAGCCCCAGCATTTT.

V is TRBV5-1 and J is TRBJ2-2; 7 nucleotides line up with TRBD1. Germline-derived CDR1 and CDR2 are SGHRS and YFSETQ. The trim removed 6 bases at V and 6 bases at J, leaving 5 bases unmatched. This CDR3 spans 13 amino acids. The CDR3 DNA is TGCGCCAGCACCACCGGACAGGCCGGGGAGCTGTTTTTT. Amino acid sequence: CASTTGQAGELFF.

This clone showed up just once. The chain links TRBV19 to TRBJ1-5; D is unresolved. Germline-derived CDR1 and CDR2 are LNHDA and SQIVND (reference sequence). Deletions cut 3 bases from V and 1 base from J, with 16 bases between. This CDR3 contains 17 residues. In DNA form, the CDR3 reads TGTGCCAGTAGTATCGAAATGGGCGTCGGAAGCAATCAGCCCCAGCATTTT. This encodes CASSIEMGVGSNQPQHF.